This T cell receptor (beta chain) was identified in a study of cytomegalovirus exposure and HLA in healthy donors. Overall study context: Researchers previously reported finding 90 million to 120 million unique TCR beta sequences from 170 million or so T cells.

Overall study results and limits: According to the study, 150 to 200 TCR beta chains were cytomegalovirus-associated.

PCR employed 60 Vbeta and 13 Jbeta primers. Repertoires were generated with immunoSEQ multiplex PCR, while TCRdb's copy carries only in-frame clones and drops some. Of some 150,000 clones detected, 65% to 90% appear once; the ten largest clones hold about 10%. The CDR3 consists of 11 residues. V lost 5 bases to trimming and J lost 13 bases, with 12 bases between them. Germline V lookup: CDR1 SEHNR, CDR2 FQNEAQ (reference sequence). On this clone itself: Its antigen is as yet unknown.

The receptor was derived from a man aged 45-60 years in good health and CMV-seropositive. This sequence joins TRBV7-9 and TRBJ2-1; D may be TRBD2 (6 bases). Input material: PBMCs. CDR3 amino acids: CASSPLEGQFF. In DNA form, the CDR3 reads TGTGCCAGCAGCCCTCTGGAGGGCCAGTTCTTC.